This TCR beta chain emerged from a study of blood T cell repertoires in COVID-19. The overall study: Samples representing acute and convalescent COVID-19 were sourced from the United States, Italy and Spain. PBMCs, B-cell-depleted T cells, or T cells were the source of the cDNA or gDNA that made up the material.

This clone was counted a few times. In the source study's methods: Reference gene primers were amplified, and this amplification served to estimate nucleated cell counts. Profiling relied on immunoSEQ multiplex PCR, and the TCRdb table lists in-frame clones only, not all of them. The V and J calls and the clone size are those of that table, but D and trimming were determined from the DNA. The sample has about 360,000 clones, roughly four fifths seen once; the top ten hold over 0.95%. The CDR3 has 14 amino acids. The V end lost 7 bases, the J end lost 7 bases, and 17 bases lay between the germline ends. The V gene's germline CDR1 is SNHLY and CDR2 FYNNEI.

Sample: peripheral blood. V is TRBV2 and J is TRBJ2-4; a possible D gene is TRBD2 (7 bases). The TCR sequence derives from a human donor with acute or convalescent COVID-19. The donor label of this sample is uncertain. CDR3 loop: CASNRNGGANIQYF. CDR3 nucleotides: TGTGCCAGCAATCGGAATGGGGGGGCTAACATTCAGTACTTC.